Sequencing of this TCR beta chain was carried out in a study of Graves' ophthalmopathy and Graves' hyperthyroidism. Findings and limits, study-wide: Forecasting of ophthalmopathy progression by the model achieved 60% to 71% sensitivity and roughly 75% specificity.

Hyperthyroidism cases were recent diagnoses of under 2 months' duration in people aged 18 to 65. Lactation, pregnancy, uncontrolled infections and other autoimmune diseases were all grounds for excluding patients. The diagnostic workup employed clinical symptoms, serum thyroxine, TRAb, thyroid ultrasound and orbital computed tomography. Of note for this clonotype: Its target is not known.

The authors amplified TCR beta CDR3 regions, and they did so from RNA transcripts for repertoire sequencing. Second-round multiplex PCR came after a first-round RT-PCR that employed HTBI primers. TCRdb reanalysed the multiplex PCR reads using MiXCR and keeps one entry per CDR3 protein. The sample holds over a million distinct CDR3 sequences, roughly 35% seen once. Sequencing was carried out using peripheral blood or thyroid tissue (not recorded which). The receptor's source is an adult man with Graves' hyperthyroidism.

CDR3 sequence (DNA): TGTGCCAGCAGCGTTGCCTGGGGCATGAACACTGAAGCTTTCTTT. Its protein is CASSVAWGMNTEAFF. This rearrangement joins TRBV7-9 to TRBJ1-1; possible D gene TRBD1, 5 bases. This CDR3 has 15 residues. V gave up 5 bases and J gave up 0 bases, with 13 bases separating them. Germline lookup yields CDR1 SEHNR and CDR2 FQNEAQ (reference sequence).